Presented here are 3 T cell receptor beta chains from one specimen sequenced in a study of T cell responses to AZD1222 COVID-19 vaccine. Generated by immunoSEQ multiplex PCR, the TCRdb table keeps only in-frame clones and is missing some. The sample carries about 140,000 clones, about 89% recorded once. This specimen consisted of peripheral blood, obtained on day 0 of AZD1222 vaccination. These receptor sequences come from an adult in good health.

The chain uses TRBV5-4 and TRBJ2-1; TRBD2 is a possible D gene (5 bases). In germline, CDR1 is SGHNT, CDR2 YYREEE (reference sequence). The CDR3 length is 14 residues. With 5 bases removed from V and 6 bases from J, the gap between germline ends came to 15 bases. CDR3 DNA sequence: TGTGCCAGCAGAAAACTAGAGCGGACCAATGAGCAGTTCTTC. This codes for CASRKLERTNEQFF.

This clone was observed once. V and J are TRBV5-6 and TRBJ1-1; TRBD1 agrees at 8 bases. V trimming: 0 bases; J trimming: 6 bases; junction bases outside the gene matches: 7. The length of the CDR3 is 15 residues. Germline V gene lookup returns CDR1 SGHDT and CDR2 YYEEEE. CDR3: CASSLGTGSPPEAFF. CDR3 sequence (DNA): TGTGCCAGCAGCTTGGGGACAGGGTCGCCGCCTGAAGCTTTCTTT.

The chain recombines TRBV11-1 with TRBJ1-1, with D tentatively TRBD1 (5 bases). Germline V gene data show CDR1 as SGHAT and CDR2 as FQDESV (reference sequence). The CDR3 length is 15 residues. Trimming took 7 bases from V and 0 from J, leaving 15 bases between them. CDR3: CASTPGRFMNTEAFF. The CDR3 DNA reads as TGTGCCAGCACTCCGGGACGGTTCATGAACACTGAAGCTTTCTTT.